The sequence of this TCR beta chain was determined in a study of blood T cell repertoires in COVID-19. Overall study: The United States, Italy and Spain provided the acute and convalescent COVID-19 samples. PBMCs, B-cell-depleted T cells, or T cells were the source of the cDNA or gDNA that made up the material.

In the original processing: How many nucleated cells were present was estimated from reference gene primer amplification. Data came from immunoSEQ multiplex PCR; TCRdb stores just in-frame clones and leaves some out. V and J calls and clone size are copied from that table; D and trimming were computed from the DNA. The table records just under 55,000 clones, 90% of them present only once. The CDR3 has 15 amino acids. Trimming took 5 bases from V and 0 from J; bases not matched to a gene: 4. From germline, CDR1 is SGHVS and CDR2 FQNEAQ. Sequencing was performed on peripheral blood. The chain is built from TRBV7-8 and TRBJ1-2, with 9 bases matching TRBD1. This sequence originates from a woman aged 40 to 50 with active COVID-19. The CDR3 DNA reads TGTGCCAGCAGCAAGACAGGGGGAGCTAACTATGGCTACACCTTC. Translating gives CASSKTGGANYGYTF. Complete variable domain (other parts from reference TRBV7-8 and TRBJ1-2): GAGVSQSPRYKVAKRGQDVALRCDPISGHVSLFWYQQALGQGPEFLTYFQNEAQLDKSGLPSDRFFAERPEGSVSTLKIQRTQQEDSAVYLCASSKTGGANYGYTFGSGTRLTVV.